These 19 T cell receptor beta chains were all obtained from the same sample, sequenced in a study of blood T cell repertoires in COVID-19. The assay was immunoSEQ multiplex PCR, and TCRdb's table has in-frame clones only and misses some. The sample shows over 250,000 clones, about 87% of them seen only once. Source material: peripheral blood. The receptors were sampled from a woman aged 45-59 years with acute or convalescent COVID-19.

The chain carries TRBV19 and TRBJ2-3, with TRBD2 matching over 13 bases. This CDR3 contains 17 residues. Germline assignment: CDR1 LNHDA and CDR2 SQIVND (reference sequence). V lost 5 bases, J lost 1 base, and 6 bases stayed unmatched. CDR3 protein: CASSGLAGAPGTDTQYF. In DNA form, the CDR3 reads TGTGCCAGTAGTGGACTAGCGGGAGCCCCCGGCACAGATACGCAGTATTTT. The entire variable domain, with the rest obtained from reference TRBV19 and TRBJ2-3, is as follows: DGGITQSPKYLFRKEGQNVTLSCEQNLNHDAMYWYRQDPGQGLRLIYYSQIVNDFQKGDIAEGYSVSREKKESFPLTVTSAQKNPTAFYLCASSGLAGAPGTDTQYFGPGTRLTVL.

The chain uses TRBV3-1 (or the pseudogene TRBV3-2) and TRBJ1-2; TRBD1 matches at 8 bases. V was clipped by 0 bases and J by 7 bases; unmatched bases: 4. Germline V lookup: CDR1 LGHDT, CDR2 YNNKEL (reference sequence). The CDR3 has 14 residues. Here the CDR3 reads CASSQEGTGFGYTF. The CDR3 DNA follows: TGTGCCAGCAGCCAAGAAGGGACAGGTTTTGGCTACACCTTC.

This chain joins TRBV28 and TRBJ2-7, with 9 bases aligning to TRBD2. Losses at the gene ends were 5 bases for V and 0 bases for J; bases not matched to a gene: 8. CDR1 is MDHEN and CDR2 is SYDVKM in the germline V gene. The CDR3 loop spans 16 amino acids. This chain's CDR3 is CASSHLLAGNSYEQYF. The CDR3 coding sequence is TGTGCCAGCAGTCACCTTCTAGCGGGAAACTCCTACGAGCAGTACTTC.

This clone has more than one count but fewer than ten. J is TRBJ2-3 and V is TRBV24-1, with a tentative D call TRBD1 (5 bases). Germline CDR1 and CDR2: KGHDR and SFDVKD. CDR3 length: 15 residues. V was clipped by 4 bases and J by 6 bases, with 16 bases between them. CDR3 in DNA: TGTGCCACCAGTGAAAGGGCAGCTTCAGGGGATACGCAGTATTTT. Protein product: CATSERAASGDTQYF.

This sequence joins TRBV4-2 and TRBJ2-7; 9 positions agree with TRBD2. Germline CDR1 reads LGHNA; CDR2 reads YNFKEQ. The CDR3 extends over 15 amino acids. J lost 0 bases, V lost 6 bases, and 6 bases had no gene match. The CDR3 sequence: CASREREASSYEQYF. The CDR3, as DNA: TGTGCCAGCAGGGAGCGGGAGGCAAGCTCCTACGAGCAGTACTTC.

This clone was detected once. The chain has TRBV10-3 and TRBJ2-1, with TRBD1 matching 7 bases. Unmatched junction bases numbered 3, after V lost 5 bases and J lost 8 bases. Germline CDR1 and CDR2: ENHRY and SYGVKD. The CDR3 is made up of 12 amino acids. The CDR3 bases are TGTGCCATCAGTAACCAGGGGGATGAGCAGTTCTTC. Translated: CAISNQGDEQFF.

This clone was observed a few times. This chain uses TRBV5-1 with TRBJ2-1; D might be TRBD2 (6 bases). Germline V lookup: CDR1 SGHRS, CDR2 YFSETQ. Trimming stripped 2 bases from V and 4 bases from J, with 13 bases between. This CDR3 is built from 15 residues. The CDR3 reads CASSFETGGYNEQFF. CDR3 DNA: TGCGCCAGCAGCTTTGAAACCGGGGGTTACAATGAGCAGTTCTTC.

This rearrangement joins TRBV7-8 to TRBJ1-2, with a weak D call TRBD1 (5 bases). Trimming removed 5 bases at V and 3 bases at J, with 10 bases between. In germline, CDR1 is SGHVS, CDR2 FQNEAQ. There are 13 residues in the CDR3. CDR3 in amino acids: CASSRGGDYGYTF. In DNA, the CDR3 is TGTGCCAGCAGCAGGGGAGGGGACTATGGCTACACCTTC.

CDR3: CASSYSVRGNQPQHF. The DNA for the CDR3 is TGTGCCAGCAGTTACTCAGTAAGAGGCAATCAGCCCCAGCATTTT. The chain joins TRBV6-5 to TRBJ1-5; D not resolved. Germline CDR1 reads MNHEY; CDR2 reads SVGAGI. With 0 bases removed from V and 2 bases from J, the gap between germline ends came to 8 bases. CDR3 length: 15 amino acids.

The J gene is TRBJ1-2, the V gene TRBV6-5; tentative D call: TRBD1 (6 bases). V lost 4 bases and J lost 6, with 12 bases in between. CDR1 and CDR2 (germline): MNHEY, SVGAGI. The CDR3 has 13 residues. CDR3 region: CASSFGQQDGYTF. The CDR3 DNA reads TGTGCCAGCAGTTTCGGACAGCAGGATGGCTACACCTTC.

The chain employs TRBV18 and TRBJ2-7, with 11 bases lining up with TRBD2. Trimming cost V 2 bases and J 2 bases; bases outside gene matches: 2. The CDR3 totals 15 residues. Germline V gene data show CDR1 as KGHSH and CDR2 as LQKENI. In nucleotides, the CDR3 is TGTGCCAGCTCACCAACTAGCGGGAGTACCTACGAGCAGTACTTC. Translated: CASSPTSGSTYEQYF.

The rearrangement uses TRBV5-1 and TRBJ2-1, with TRBD2 identical over 11 bases. This CDR3 region has 15 residues. The V segment lost 2 bases and the J segment 10 bases; nucleotides outside the gene matches: 8. Per the germline V gene, CDR1 is SGHRS and CDR2 is YFSETQ. This CDR3 reads CASSLSLAGGGEQFF. The CDR3 nucleotides are TGCGCCAGCAGCTTAAGTCTAGCGGGAGGAGGAGAGCAGTTCTTC.

This chain uses TRBV24-1 with TRBJ2-1, with 11 bases lining up with TRBD1. Germline CDR1 reads KGHDR; CDR2 reads SFDVKD. The CDR3 sequence is 15 residues long. V shed 4 bases, J shed 8 bases, and the junction held 6 bases outside the gene matches. The CDR3 bases are TGTGCCACCAGTGAAACGGGACAGGGGGTCGATGAGCAGTTCTTC. This encodes CATSETGQGVDEQFF.

The rearrangement joins TRBV5-1 to TRBJ2-2; D might be TRBD1 (5 bases). Between the trimmed V and J ends, which lost 4 bases and 4 bases, there was a span of 14 bases. Germline V gives CDR1 SGHRS, CDR2 YFSETQ. This CDR3 has 15 amino acids. CDR3 amino acids: CASSQSGLGTGELFF. As DNA, the CDR3 is TGCGCCAGCAGCCAATCAGGGCTTGGCACCGGGGAGCTGTTTTTT.

The V call is TRBV9, the J call TRBJ2-7, with 10 nucleotides matching TRBD2. This CDR3 is built from 14 residues. The ends lost 4 bases at V and 4 bases at J; junction bases unmatched: 5. CDR1 SGDLS and CDR2 YYNGEE come from the germline V gene. The CDR3 DNA reads as TGTGCCAGCAGCCCTCGACTAGCGGGTTACGAGCAGTACTTC. As protein: CASSPRLAGYEQYF.

This chain joins TRBV5-4 and TRBJ1-2; possible D gene TRBD1, 5 bases. Germline V CDR1 and CDR2: SGHNT, YYREEE (reference sequence). The germline V and J ends were trimmed by 0 bases and 6 bases, with 12 bases remaining between them. The CDR3 consists of 14 residues. CDR3 sequence reads: CASSLGQGENGYTF. CDR3 coding DNA: TGTGCCAGCAGCTTGGGTCAGGGTGAGAATGGCTACACCTTC.

The rearrangement links TRBV29-1 to TRBJ1-1; D gene unclear. The CDR3 runs 12 residues. V lost 4 bases to trimming and J lost 2 bases, with 8 bases between them. Per the germline V gene, CDR1 is SQVTM and CDR2 is ANQGSEA. CDR3 protein: CSVGGRNTEAFF. For the CDR3, the DNA is TGCAGCGTTGGCGGCAGAAACACTGAAGCTTTCTTT. Drawing the rest from reference TRBV29-1 and TRBJ1-1, the complete variable domain is SAVISQKPSRDICQRGTSLTIQCQVDSQVTMMFWYRQQPGQSLTLIATANQGSEATYESGFVIDKFPISRPNLTFSTLTVSNMSPEDSSIYLCSVGGRNTEAFFGQGTRLTVV.

The V call is TRBV5-1, the J call TRBJ1-1; 9 bases are a match to TRBD1. The CDR3 length is 14 residues. Germline values: CDR1 SGHRS, CDR2 YFSETQ. After removal of 4 bases from V and 6 bases from J, the junction contained 7 bases not matched to a gene. CDR3 in DNA: TGCGCCAGCAGCGCGAGACAGGGGGGCTCTGAAGCTTTCTTT. This translates into CASSARQGGSEAFF.

The V and J genes are TRBV6-4 and TRBJ2-3, with TRBD1 identical over 9 bases. After removal of 5 bases from V and 4 bases from J, the junction contained 7 bases not matched to a gene. There are 15 residues in the CDR3. In germline, CDR1 is MRHNA, CDR2 SNTAGT. The CDR3 loop reads CASSSGTGSSDTQYF. The CDR3 nucleotides are TGTGCCAGCAGTTCCGGGACAGGGTCTTCAGATACGCAGTATTTT.